The 23 T cell receptor beta chains below all came from one sample that was sequenced in a study of T cell responses to AZD1222 COVID-19 vaccine. Here immunoSEQ multiplex PCR was the method, and the copy in TCRdb shows in-frame clones only, minus some. The data show some 140,000 clones, with 90% to 95% seen just once and under 2% held by the top ten. The sequenced sample was peripheral blood, obtained on day 0 of AZD1222 vaccination. The receptors were gathered from an adult in good health.

The chain links TRBV6-5 to TRBJ2-5, with unresolved D. V dropped 2 bases and J dropped 1 base, with 8 bases sitting between them. CDR3 size: 14 residues. In germline, CDR1 is MNHEY, CDR2 SVGAGI. The CDR3 loop reads CASSYVGSQETQYF. The CDR3 DNA reads TGTGCCAGCAGTTACGTCGGTAGCCAAGAGACCCAGTACTTC.

This sequence joins TRBV19 and TRBJ1-2, with 9 bases that match TRBD1. V dropped 10 bases and J dropped 5; count of bases not matched to a gene: 14. The CDR3 runs to 15 residues. Germline V gives CDR1 LNHDA, CDR2 SQIVND (reference sequence). The CDR3 coding sequence is TGTGCCAATGACAACAGGGGGCGCAGAAGGTATGGCTACACCTTC. Protein product: CANDNRGRRRYGYTF.

The chain combines TRBV5-4 with TRBJ1-6; a possible D gene is TRBD1 (5 bases). Trimming pared 4 bases from V and 4 bases from J, leaving 24 bases between. Germline V gives CDR1 SGHNT, CDR2 YYREEE (reference sequence). There are 19 residues in the CDR3. CDR3 coding DNA: TGTGCCAGCAGCGACGGACGCATGCGGGGACTAAGTTATAATTCACCCCTCCACTTT. Its protein is CASSDGRMRGLSYNSPLHF.

The rearrangement uses TRBV12-3 or TRBV12-4 and TRBJ1-2; D unclear. The CDR3 is made up of 13 amino acids. Deletions cut 6 bases from V and 1 base from J, with 9 bases between. CDR3 sequence reads: CASSRGHNYGYTF. DNA of the CDR3: TGTGCCAGCAGCCGAGGGCATAACTATGGCTACACCTTC.

This clone was seen only once. This chain links TRBV19 with TRBJ1-1; D remains ambiguous. There are 15 residues in the CDR3. Trimming removed 7 bases at V and 0 bases at J, with 15 bases between. CDR1 LNHDA and CDR2 SQIVND come from the germline V gene (reference sequence). This chain's CDR3 is CASTPGKFMNTEAFF. The CDR3 DNA follows: TGTGCCAGTACCCCCGGTAAGTTTATGAACACTGAAGCTTTCTTT.

This chain connects TRBV9 to TRBJ2-2, with D possibly being TRBD1 (5 bases). Germline V gene data show CDR1 as SGDLS and CDR2 as YYNGEE. The CDR3 runs 14 residues. V lost 2 bases and J lost 4, with 9 bases in between. The CDR3: CASSVRQLTGELFF. CDR3 nucleotides: TGTGCCAGCAGCGTCCGACAGCTCACCGGGGAGCTGTTTTTT.

The rearrangement uses TRBV4-2 and TRBJ2-1; TRBD1 aligns across 12 bases. Looked up from germline, CDR1 is LGHNA and CDR2 is YNFKEQ. The CDR3 runs 16 residues. With 3 bases clipped from V and 7 bases from J, the junction kept 7 bases outside the gene matches. DNA of the CDR3: TGTGCCAGCAGCCAGGGACAGGGGGCGGTAACTAATGAGCAGTTCTTC. Residues: CASSQGQGAVTNEQFF.

The rearrangement links TRBV6-5 to TRBJ1-1; D ambiguous. V gave up 2 bases and J gave up 3 bases, with 7 bases separating them. Germline lookup yields CDR1 MNHEY and CDR2 SVGAGI. The CDR3 length is 13 residues. CDR3 loop: CASSYTIDTEAFF. CDR3 DNA sequence: TGTGCCAGCAGTTACACGATCGACACTGAAGCTTTCTTT.

The chain carries TRBV4-3 and TRBJ1-2, with TRBD1 as a possible D gene (5 bases). Germline assignment: CDR1 LGHNA and CDR2 YSLEER. V dropped 0 bases and J dropped 1 base, with 9 bases sitting between them. CDR3 length: 15 amino acids. CDR3 in amino acids: CASSQDYRINYGYTF. The CDR3 DNA sequence: TGCGCCAGCAGCCAAGACTACAGGATTAACTATGGCTACACCTTC.

The chain links TRBV4-3 to TRBJ1-3; TRBD1 is a possible D gene (5 bases). In germline, CDR1 is LGHNA, CDR2 YSLEER. This CDR3 spans 14 amino acids. Trimming removed 0 bases at V and 4 bases at J, with 7 bases between. The CDR3 region is CASSQDREGNTIYF. CDR3 DNA: TGCGCCAGCAGCCAAGACAGGGAAGGAAACACCATATATTTT.

The gene calls are TRBV7-9 and TRBJ1-2; 8 bases fit TRBD1. V lost 5 bases to trimming and J lost 7 bases; unmatched junction nucleotides: 9. Germline-derived CDR1 and CDR2 are SEHNR and FQNEAQ (reference sequence). The CDR3 runs to 14 residues. The CDR3 nucleotides are TGTGCCAGCAGCCAGACAGGGGTAACGGGTGGCTACACCTTC. Translating gives CASSQTGVTGGYTF.

This clone has only a few counts. The rearrangement uses TRBV10-3 and TRBJ1-2, with a tentative D call TRBD1 (5 bases). The CDR3 extends over 16 amino acids. Germline V gene lookup returns CDR1 ENHRY and CDR2 SYGVKD. V dropped 6 bases and J dropped 1 base, with 18 bases sitting between them. The CDR3 DNA follows: TGTGCCATCAGCCTGACGACAGATAGAATTAACTATGGCTACACCTTC. It translates to CAISLTTDRINYGYTF.

The chain links TRBV11-2 to TRBJ2-3; 10 nucleotides line up with TRBD2. V dropped 4 bases and J dropped 5; count of bases not matched to a gene: 6. The germline V gene encodes CDR1 SGHAT and CDR2 FQNNGV. The CDR3 loop spans 15 amino acids. CDR3 in amino acids: CASSYTSGVGDTQYF. The CDR3 DNA reads as TGTGCCAGCAGCTACACTAGCGGGGTTGGAGATACGCAGTATTTT.

For the CDR3, the DNA is TGTGCCAGCAGCCCCTCGGGGACTGAAGCTTTCTTT. This encodes CASSPSGTEAFF. The chain is built from TRBV5-4 and TRBJ1-1; D is unresolved. Trimming left V 4 bases short and J 5 bases short, with 9 bases between. The germline gives CDR1 SGHNT, CDR2 YYREEE (reference sequence). The CDR3 sequence is 12 residues long.

The chain has TRBV19 and TRBJ2-7; D not certain. The germline V and J ends were trimmed by 1 base and 3 bases, with 10 bases remaining between them. Germline assignment: CDR1 LNHDA and CDR2 SQIVND (reference sequence). This CDR3 has 14 amino acids. The CDR3 coding sequence is TGTGCCAGTAGTATAGGTCACGGAAACTACGAGCAGTACTTC. Its protein product is CASSIGHGNYEQYF.

The CDR3 here is CASSQARWQTEAFF. The CDR3 nucleotides read TGCGCCAGCAGCCAAGCTCGATGGCAGACTGAAGCTTTCTTT. The chain employs TRBV4-3 and TRBJ1-1, with unresolved D. The V and J ends lost 1 base and 5 bases respectively, with 11 bases between them. This CDR3 has 14 amino acids. CDR1 is LGHNA, CDR2 YSLEER, per germline.

The chain combines TRBV30 with TRBJ1-3; no clear D. V was clipped by 3 bases and J by 7 bases, with 13 bases between them. Germline-derived CDR1 and CDR2 are GTSNPN and SVGIG (reference sequence). The CDR3 is 13 amino acids. In nucleotides, the CDR3 is TGTGCCTGGAGGGCAGGACCGGTGAACACCATATATTTT. Residues: CAWRAGPVNTIYF.

The rearrangement joins TRBV19 to TRBJ1-2, with TRBD1 matching over 8 bases. With 8 bases clipped from V and 4 bases from J, the junction kept 15 bases outside the gene matches. There are 16 residues in the CDR3. Germline CDR1 reads LNHDA; CDR2 reads SQIVND (reference sequence). Written as DNA, the CDR3 is TGTGCCAGTCACAGGGGGACTGGGATTTCTTCCTATGGCTACACCTTC. Protein product: CASHRGTGISSYGYTF.

J is TRBJ1-3 and V is TRBV6-5; TRBD1 might be the D (5 bases). V lost 2 bases to trimming and J lost 4 bases, with 15 bases between them. CDR1 and CDR2 (germline): MNHEY, SVGAGI. This CDR3 has 16 amino acids. The CDR3 nucleotides read TGTGCCAGCAGTTACGCCCTCTCGGGGCCGGGAAACACCATATATTTT. The encoded protein is CASSYALSGPGNTIYF.

The V gene is TRBV9, the J gene TRBJ1-2, with D perhaps matching TRBD1 (6 bases). The CDR3 spans 15 residues. V lost 0 bases to trimming and J lost 4 bases, with 13 bases between them. Germline assignment: CDR1 SGDLS and CDR2 YYNGEE. This CDR3 reads CASSVDGRGAYGYTF. CDR3 coding DNA: TGTGCCAGCAGCGTAGATGGTAGGGGGGCCTATGGCTACACCTTC.

The chain recombines TRBV4-1 with TRBJ1-2; TRBD1 matches at 10 bases. The V gene's germline CDR1 is MGHRA and CDR2 YSYEKL. The trim removed 4 bases at V and 7 bases at J, leaving 3 bases unmatched. The CDR3 contains 13 residues. The CDR3 sequence: CASSPGQGIGYTF. The CDR3 nucleotides read TGCGCCAGCAGCCCGGGACAGGGGATTGGCTACACCTTC.

The chain has TRBV5-1 and TRBJ2-1, with a tentative D call TRBD2 (6 bases). The germline V gene has CDR1 SGHRS and CDR2 YFSETQ. The CDR3 contains 14 residues. The V end was cut by 4 bases, the J end by 8 bases, with 16 bases between. CDR3 in amino acids: CASSLEGGVYEQFF. CDR3 in DNA: TGCGCCAGCAGCCTGGAAGGAGGGGTCTATGAGCAGTTCTTC.

This clone was counted once. This chain links TRBV6-2 or TRBV6-3 with TRBJ1-6; D remains ambiguous. Trimming cost V 4 bases and J 10 bases, with 17 bases left between them. CDR1 and CDR2 (germline): MNHEY, SVGEGT. This CDR3 region has 15 residues. The CDR3 DNA reads as TGTGCCAGCAGTTCCATCGAGGGCCTCGGATCACCCCTCCACTTT. Its protein is CASSSIEGLGSPLHF.